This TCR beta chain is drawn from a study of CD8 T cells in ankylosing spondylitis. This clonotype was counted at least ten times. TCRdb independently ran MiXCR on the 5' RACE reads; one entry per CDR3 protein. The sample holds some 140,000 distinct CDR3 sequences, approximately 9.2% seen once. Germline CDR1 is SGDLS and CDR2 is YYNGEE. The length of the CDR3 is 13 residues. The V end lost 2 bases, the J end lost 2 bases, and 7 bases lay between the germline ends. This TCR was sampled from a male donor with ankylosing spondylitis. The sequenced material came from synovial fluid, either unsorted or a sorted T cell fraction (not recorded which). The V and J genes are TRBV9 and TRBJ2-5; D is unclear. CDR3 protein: CASSVVGQETQYF. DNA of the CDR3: TGTGCCAGCAGCGTGGTGGGTCAAGAGACCCAGTACTTC.